These 18 T cell receptor beta chains share one sample of origin, sequenced in a study of cytomegalovirus exposure and HLA in healthy donors (dated by TCRdb to the late 2010s). Libraries were made using the immunoSEQ multiplex PCR assay. The multiplex PCR relied on a mix of 60 forward primers for TCR Vbeta segments and 13 reverse primers for TCR Jbeta segments. Imported from immuneACCESS, the table was reduced by TCRdb to in-frame sequences with V and J called. These copies leave out some clones; in studies compared against another copy, an unresolved V gene accounts for under half, and the cause of the remainder is not known. The sample profile shows fewer than 250,000 clones; approximately 90% of them were found once. The ten largest account for about 1.1% of the sample. Sequenced material: PBMCs. Receptors originate from a boy aged 2-15 years in good health and CMV-seronegative.

The V gene is TRBV6-1, the J gene TRBJ2-1; a weak D match, TRBD2 (6 bases). The CDR3 loop spans 15 amino acids. Between the trimmed V and J ends, which lost 5 bases and 0 bases, there was a span of 11 bases. Germline V gene data show CDR1 as MNHNS and CDR2 as SASEGT. The CDR3 loop is CASSRATSSYNEQFF. The CDR3 DNA is TGTGCCAGCAGTCGGGCGACTAGCTCCTACAATGAGCAGTTCTTC.

The rearrangement links TRBV9 to TRBJ1-2; possible D gene TRBD1, 5 bases. This CDR3 is built from 16 residues. Germline CDR1 SGDLS, CDR2 YYNGEE. Trimming pared 0 bases from V and 3 bases from J, leaving 15 bases between. The CDR3 DNA sequence: TGTGCCAGCAGCGTAGGCAGGGATAAAGGATACTATGGCTACACCTTC. It encodes CASSVGRDKGYYGYTF.

This chain uses TRBV18 with TRBJ1-2, with D possibly TRBD1 on 6 matching bases. V was trimmed by 3 bases and J by 6 bases, leaving 17 bases between them. CDR1 and CDR2 from the germline V gene are KGHSH and LQKENI. The CDR3 is 15 residues long. The CDR3 sequence: CASSPLDGGANGYTF. In DNA, the CDR3 is TGTGCCAGCTCACCCTTGGACGGGGGGGCTAATGGCTACACCTTC.

The CDR3 sequence is CASSSPGQGNYEQYF. CDR3 in DNA: TGTGCCAGCAGCTCACCGGGACAGGGAAATTACGAGCAGTACTTC. The chain carries TRBV13 and TRBJ2-7, with 9 positions matching TRBD1. V lost 4 bases, J lost 4 bases, and 8 bases stayed unmatched. Germline V gives CDR1 PRHDT, CDR2 FYEKMQ (reference sequence). The CDR3 totals 15 residues.

The chain employs TRBV4-1 and TRBJ2-3; 7 bases fit TRBD2. Germline lookup yields CDR1 MGHRA and CDR2 YSYEKL. Trimming at V came to 0 bases and at J to 3 bases, leaving 15 bases not matched to a gene. The CDR3 length is 19 residues. The CDR3 nucleotides read TGCGCCAGCAGCCAAGATCGAACGGGACTAACGGCACTGACAGATACGCAGTATTTT. It translates to CASSQDRTGLTALTDTQYF.

The chain carries TRBV6-1 and TRBJ1-4; 9 bases fit TRBD1. This CDR3 is built from 14 residues. V shed 6 bases and J 7 bases; nucleotides not matched to a gene: 6. CDR1 is MNHNS and CDR2 is SASEGT in the germline V gene. This CDR3 is CASSRTGDFEKLFF. For the CDR3, the DNA is TGTGCCAGCAGCCGGACAGGGGATTTTGAAAAACTGTTTTTT.

CDR3 sequence reads: CASSDRGRNNEQFF. As DNA, the CDR3 is TGTGCCAGCAGTGACAGGGGGAGGAACAATGAGCAGTTCTTC. The chain is built from TRBV7-2 and TRBJ2-1; 9 nucleotides agree with TRBD1. Trimming took 6 bases from V and 5 from J; bases not matched to a gene: 5. The CDR3 spans 14 residues. CDR1 SGHTA and CDR2 FQGNSA come from the germline V gene.

The chain recombines TRBV29-1 with TRBJ1-1; D call uncertain. Trimming shortened V by 4 bases and J by 1 base, and 7 bases separated the two germline ends. CDR1 is SQVTM and CDR2 is ANQGSEA in the germline V gene. The CDR3 is made up of 12 amino acids. The CDR3 is CSVGRSNTEAFF. In nucleotides, the CDR3 is TGCAGCGTTGGTCGGTCGAACACTGAAGCTTTCTTT. Based on the CDR3 plus reference TRBV29-1 and TRBJ1-1, the full variable domain is SAVISQKPSRDICQRGTSLTIQCQVDSQVTMMFWYRQQPGQSLTLIATANQGSEATYESGFVIDKFPISRPNLTFSTLTVSNMSPEDSSIYLCSVGRSNTEAFFGQGTRLTVV.

The CDR3 DNA sequence: TGTGCCAGCAGTGACCAAGACGGGATCACAGATACGCAGTATTTT. Amino acids: CASSDQDGITDTQYF. This sequence joins TRBV6-4 and TRBJ2-3; maybe TRBD2 (5 bases). The CDR3 length is 15 residues. V was cut by 2 bases and J by 2 bases, with 11 bases left in between. The V gene's germline CDR1 is MRHNA and CDR2 SNTAGT.

V usage is TRBV6-6 and J usage is TRBJ2-1, with TRBD2 matching over 9 bases. The CDR3 consists of 16 residues. J gave up 4 bases and V 2 bases, and 6 bases lay outside the gene matches. From germline, CDR1 is MNHNY and CDR2 SVGAGI (reference sequence). The CDR3 loop is CASSYGSGGIYNEQFF. DNA of the CDR3: TGTGCCAGCAGTTACGGGAGCGGGGGGATTTACAATGAGCAGTTCTTC.

The chain couples TRBV6-5 to TRBJ2-7; TRBD1 matches 7 bases. V trimming: 5 bases; J trimming: 5 bases; junction bases outside the gene matches: 3. The germline gives CDR1 MNHEY, CDR2 SVGAGI. This CDR3 has 12 amino acids. The CDR3 nucleotides are TGTGCCAGCAGTCACAGGGGCCACGAGCAGTACTTC. This translates into CASSHRGHEQYF.

The chain couples TRBV27 to TRBJ1-1, with TRBD1 as a possible D gene (6 bases). CDR1 MNHEY and CDR2 SMNVEV come from the germline V gene (reference sequence). V lost 1 base and J 4 bases, leaving 13 bases between the germline ends. The CDR3 totals 15 residues. The CDR3 sequence is CASSLLARGTTEAFF. CDR3 nucleotide sequence: TGTGCCAGCAGTTTATTGGCCAGGGGTACCACTGAAGCTTTCTTT.

V gene TRBV5-1 combines with J gene TRBJ1-1, with D possibly TRBD1 on 5 matching bases. CDR3 length equals 15 residues. Germline CDR1 reads SGHRS; CDR2 reads YFSETQ. Trimming took 1 base from V and 0 from J, leaving 10 bases between them. CDR3 in DNA: TGCGCCAGCAGCTTGACAGGTGCCATGAACACTGAAGCTTTCTTT. Its translation: CASSLTGAMNTEAFF.

This chain uses TRBV10-3 with TRBJ1-2; weak D call: TRBD1 (5 bases). The CDR3 loop spans 13 amino acids. From germline, CDR1 is ENHRY and CDR2 SYGVKD. Trimming took 3 bases from V and 1 from J, leaving 6 bases between them. CDR3 sequence reads: CAISDGGNYGYTF. In DNA, the CDR3 is TGTGCCATCAGTGACGGGGGTAACTATGGCTACACCTTC.

The V and J genes are TRBV27 and TRBJ1-1; D perhaps matches TRBD1 (5 bases). CDR1 and CDR2 from the germline V gene are MNHEY and SMNVEV (reference sequence). The CDR3 extends over 13 amino acids. V lost 3 bases to trimming and J lost 10 bases, with 15 bases between them. DNA for the CDR3: TGTGCCAGCAGTTTTTCATATGAGGGACTAGCTTTCTTT. Protein product: CASSFSYEGLAFF.

The rearrangement links TRBV7-8 to TRBJ1-4; D is unclear. The ends were cut back, 5 bases at V and 8 bases at J, with 15 bases in the middle. The CDR3 runs 14 residues. Germline V lookup: CDR1 SGHVS, CDR2 FQNEAQ. The CDR3 DNA reads TGTGCCAGCAGCCCCCAAGAGGGAGCAGAAAAACTGTTTTTT. It yields the protein CASSPQEGAEKLFF.

Remarks on this clone: One end of the junction is discordant with germline, which a read error may explain. The rearrangement joins TRBV7-9 to TRBJ1-1; 10 positions agree with TRBD1. Germline V CDR1 and CDR2: SEHNR, FQNEAQ (reference sequence). CDR3 length: 17 residues. In DNA form, the CDR3 reads TGTTCCAGCAGCTTAATTCCCCAGGACAGGGGGGAGGGTGAAGCTTTCTTT. It yields the protein CSSSLIPQDRGEGEAFF.

The chain recombines TRBV11-2 with TRBJ2-3; 12 bases agree with TRBD2. J was trimmed by 6 bases and V by 1 base; bases with no gene match: 14. The CDR3 has 19 residues. Germline CDR1 is SGHAT and CDR2 is FQNNGV. The CDR3 DNA reads as TGTGCCAGCAGCTTAGCCTCTAGCGGGAGGGGGTTTTTTTTTGATACGCAGTATTTT. As protein: CASSLASSGRGFFFDTQYF.